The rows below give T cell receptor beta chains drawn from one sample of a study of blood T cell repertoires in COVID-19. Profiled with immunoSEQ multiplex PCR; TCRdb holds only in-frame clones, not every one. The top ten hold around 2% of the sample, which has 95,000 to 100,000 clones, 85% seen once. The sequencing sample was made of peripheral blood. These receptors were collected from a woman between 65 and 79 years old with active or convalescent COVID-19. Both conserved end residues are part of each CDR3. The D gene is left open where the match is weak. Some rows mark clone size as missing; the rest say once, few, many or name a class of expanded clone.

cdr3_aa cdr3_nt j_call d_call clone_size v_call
CASSPRLAGLQETQYF TGTGCCAGCTCACCAAGACTAGCGGGGCTGCAAGAGACCCAGTACTTC TRBJ2-5 TRBD2 . TRBV18
CASSVGGETHEQYF TGTGCCAGCAGCGTCGGGGGGGAGACCCACGAGCAGTACTTC TRBJ2-7 TRBD2 once TRBV9
CASSHETGGYGYTF TGTGCCAGCTCACATGAAACAGGGGGCTATGGCTACACCTTC TRBJ1-2 TRBD1 . TRBV18
CASSEAEASNEQFF TGTGCCAGCAGTGAAGCGGAGGCTAGCAATGAGCAGTTCTTC TRBJ2-1 . . TRBV2
CASSPTGISLQETQYF TGTGCCAGCAGCCCAACAGGGATTTCCCTCCAAGAGACCCAGTACTTC TRBJ2-5 . once TRBV5-6
CASSHPSTSGEDNEQFF TGTGCCAGCAGCCACCCTTCGACTAGCGGGGAGGACAATGAGCAGTTCTTC TRBJ2-1 TRBD2 . TRBV3-1/TRBV3-2
CASTGTAANYGYTF TGTGCCAGCACCGGGACAGCAGCTAACTATGGCTACACCTTC TRBJ1-2 TRBD1 . TRBV28
CATSDGTDFEAFF TGTGCCACCAGTGACGGGACAGATTTTGAAGCTTTCTTT TRBJ1-1 TRBD1 . TRBV24-1
CASSLQGQAGGYTF TGTGCCAGCAGTTTACAAGGACAGGCGGGGGGCTACACCTTC TRBJ1-2 TRBD1 . TRBV27
CASRQPGTFQETQYF TGTGCCAGCAGGCAACCCGGGACTTTCCAAGAGACCCAGTACTTC TRBJ2-5 . . TRBV11-2
CASSPQGGTTEAFF TGTGCCAGCTCACCACAGGGGGGGACCACTGAAGCTTTCTTT TRBJ1-1 . . TRBV18
CASSRDRDNYEQYF TGTGCCAGCAGCCGGGACAGGGACAACTACGAGCAGTACTTC TRBJ2-7 TRBD1 once TRBV6-5
CASSLSSGGQYTQYF TGTGCCAGCAGCTTAAGTAGCGGGGGGCAATATACGCAGTATTTT TRBJ2-3 TRBD2 . TRBV7-2
CASSQDFRRRGGVMETQYF TGTGCCAGCAGCCAAGATTTCCGTCGGCGGGGGGGAGTAATGGAGACCCAGTACTTC TRBJ2-5 TRBD2 . TRBV3-1/TRBV3-2
CASSQTGINYGYTF TGCGCCAGCAGCCAAACAGGGATAAACTATGGCTACACCTTC TRBJ1-2 . . TRBV4-3
CASSLSLTEAFF TGTGCCAGCAGTTTATCCCTCACTGAAGCTTTCTTT TRBJ1-1 . . TRBV28
CASSEADRLREAFF TGTGCCAGCAGCGAAGCCGACAGATTAAGAGAAGCTTTCTTT TRBJ1-1 . . TRBV14
CASSQAGYLRQPQHF TGTGCCAGCAGCCAAGCGGGGTATTTAAGGCAGCCCCAGCATTTT TRBJ1-5 . . TRBV4-2
CASSRQGQGAYYGYTF TGTGCCAGCAGCCGCCAAGGACAGGGGGCGTACTATGGCTACACCTTC TRBJ1-2 TRBD1 . TRBV3-1/TRBV3-2
CASIPSDRRTEAFF TGTGCCAGCATCCCTTCGGACAGGAGGACTGAAGCTTTCTTT TRBJ1-1 TRBD1 . TRBV7-2
CASGALRHLSNEQFF TGTGCCAGCGGGGCACTGAGACACCTTAGCAATGAGCAGTTCTTC TRBJ2-1 . . TRBV6-5
CASSPESSGIGRYEQYF TGTGCCAGCTCACCAGAGTCCAGCGGGATTGGAAGGTACGAGCAGTACTTC TRBJ2-7 TRBD2 . TRBV18
CAWSRQSSYEQYF TGTGCCTGGAGCAGACAGAGCTCCTACGAGCAGTACTTC TRBJ2-7 . . TRBV30
CASSFGNSSPDTQYF TGTGCCAGCAGTTTCGGGAATTCGAGCCCAGATACGCAGTATTTT TRBJ2-3 . once TRBV27
CASSLAGDGYTF TGTGCCAGCAGCTTGGCCGGGGATGGCTACACCTTC TRBJ1-2 . . TRBV5-6
CASTSRGQGSTGELFF TGTGCCAGCACCAGTCGGGGACAGGGATCGACCGGGGAGCTGTTTTTT TRBJ2-2 TRBD1 . TRBV28
CASSPHIISGNTIYF TGTGCCAGCAGCCCCCACATCATCTCTGGAAACACCATATATTTT TRBJ1-3 . . TRBV6-5
CASSGLGTGTDTQYF TGTGCCAGCAGCGGGCTTGGGACAGGGACAGATACGCAGTATTTT TRBJ2-3 TRBD1 . TRBV3-1/TRBV3-2
CASIPSGVSSYEQYF TGTGCCAGCATCCCCAGCGGGGTCAGCTCCTACGAGCAGTACTTC TRBJ2-7 TRBD2 . TRBV28
CSVVPTWTSVQETQYF TGCAGCGTTGTCCCAACTTGGACTAGCGTCCAAGAGACCCAGTACTTC TRBJ2-5 TRBD2 . TRBV29-1
CAIKNSSNEKLFF TGTGCCATCAAAAACAGTTCTAATGAAAAACTGTTTTTT TRBJ1-4 . once TRBV10-3
CASSDDIFPRSPLHF TGTGCCAGCAGCGACGACATTTTCCCCCGTTCACCCCTCCACTTT TRBJ1-6 . . TRBV9
CASSLTSEGQETQYF TGTGCCAGCAGCTTGACTAGCGAGGGTCAAGAGACCCAGTACTTC TRBJ2-5 TRBD2 once TRBV5-4
CASLLAGQETQYF TGTGCCAGCCTACTAGCGGGGCAAGAGACCCAGTACTTC TRBJ2-5 TRBD2 . TRBV18
CASSDWTLSNYGYTF TGTGCCAGCAGCGACTGGACTCTATCTAACTATGGCTACACCTTC TRBJ1-2 . . TRBV3-1/TRBV3-2
CATSDPDSYEQYF TGTGCCACCAGTGACCCCGACAGCTACGAGCAGTACTTC TRBJ2-7 . . TRBV24-1
CASSLGVGSGYTF TGTGCCAGCAGCCTCGGGGTAGGGAGTGGCTACACCTTC TRBJ1-2 . . TRBV7-3
CASSLDPNPNQPQHF TGTGCCAGCAGCTTAGATCCTAACCCCAATCAGCCCCAGCATTTT TRBJ1-5 . . TRBV7-6
CASSQKGYGYTF TGTGCCAGCAGCCAGAAGGGGTATGGCTACACCTTC TRBJ1-2 . . TRBV3-1/TRBV3-2
CASSPDGFYGYTF TGTGCCAGCAGCCCCGACGGGTTCTATGGCTACACCTTC TRBJ1-2 . once TRBV11-2
CASSPRLAGGGKEGEQFF TGTGCCAGCAGTCCTAGACTAGCGGGGGGCGGCAAGGAGGGTGAGCAGTTCTTC TRBJ2-1 TRBD2 . TRBV7-9
CASSHLTTAGEVGSYNEQFF TGTGCCAGCTCTCACCTTACTACAGCGGGAGAAGTAGGGTCCTACAATGAGCAGTTCTTC TRBJ2-1 TRBD2 . TRBV18
CASSPGLRTEAFF TGTGCCAGCAGCCCGGGACTTCGGACTGAAGCTTTCTTT TRBJ1-1 . . TRBV11-2
CASSFPGVDGYTF TGTGCCAGCAGCTTTCCAGGGGTTGATGGCTACACCTTC TRBJ1-2 . . TRBV7-8
CASSGWGQGISGELFF TGTGCCAGCAGTGGATGGGGACAGGGGATATCCGGGGAGCTGTTTTTT TRBJ2-2 TRBD1 . TRBV2
CASSQDQGDQPQHF TGCGCCAGCAGCCAAGATCAAGGGGATCAGCCCCAGCATTTT TRBJ1-5 . . TRBV4-3
CAGQGAPGSPLHF TGTGCCGGACAGGGGGCCCCGGGTTCACCCCTCCACTTT TRBJ1-6 TRBD1 . TRBV9
CASSPNTGNGNYGYTF TGTGCCAGCTCACCCAACACAGGGAACGGAAACTATGGCTACACCTTC TRBJ1-2 . . TRBV18
CASSQDTEMTQYF TGTGCCAGCAGCCAAGATACCGAGATGACCCAGTACTTC TRBJ2-5 . . TRBV3-1/TRBV3-2
CASTVGTSGSFEQFF TGTGCCAGCACCGTGGGGACTAGCGGGAGTTTTGAGCAGTTCTTC TRBJ2-1 TRBD2 . TRBV7-9
CASSQVLGQVMAGYGYTF TGCGCCAGCAGCCAAGTTCTTGGACAGGTGATGGCGGGTTATGGCTACACCTTC TRBJ1-2 TRBD1 . TRBV4-3
CASSPQRTGTFGYTF TGTGCCAGCTCACCACAGAGGACAGGGACGTTTGGCTACACCTTC TRBJ1-2 TRBD1 once TRBV18
CASSFRLAGGSGANVLTF TGTGCCAGCAGCTTCAGACTAGCGGGAGGAAGTGGGGCCAACGTCCTGACTTTC TRBJ2-6 TRBD2 . TRBV5-6
CAWSVMTSYEQYF TGTGCCTGGAGTGTAATGACTAGCTACGAGCAGTACTTC TRBJ2-7 . . TRBV30
CASSIGGGAFRETQYF TGTGCCAGTAGTATCGGCGGGGGGGCCTTCAGAGAGACCCAGTACTTC TRBJ2-5 TRBD2 . TRBV19